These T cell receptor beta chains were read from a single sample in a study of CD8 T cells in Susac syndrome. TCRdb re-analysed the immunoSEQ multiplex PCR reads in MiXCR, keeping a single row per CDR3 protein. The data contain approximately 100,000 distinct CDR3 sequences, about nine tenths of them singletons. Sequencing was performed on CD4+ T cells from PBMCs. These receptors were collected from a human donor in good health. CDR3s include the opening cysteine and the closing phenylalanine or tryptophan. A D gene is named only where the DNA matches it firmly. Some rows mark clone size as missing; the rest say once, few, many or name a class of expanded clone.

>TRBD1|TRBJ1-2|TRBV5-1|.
TGCGCCAGCAGCCAAAGTCAGACAGGGACCGGCTACACCTTC
CASSQSQTGTGYTF
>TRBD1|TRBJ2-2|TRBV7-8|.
TGTGCCAGCAGCTTTCGGACAGGGCAGGGGACCGGGGAGCTGTTTTTT
CASSFRTGQGTGELFF
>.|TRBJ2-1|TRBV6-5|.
TGTGCCAGCAGTAGCTCACTGGGGAGTGAGCAGTTCTTC
CASSSSLGSEQFF
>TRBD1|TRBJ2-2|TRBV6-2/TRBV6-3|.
TGTGCCAGCAGTTACCCTCTCGGACAGGAAAACACCGGGGAGCTGTTTTTT
CASSYPLGQENTGELFF
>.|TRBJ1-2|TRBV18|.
TGTGCCAGCTCGACCGGGACTCTATCTGCAGGGGCTGGTGGCACCTTC
CASSTGTLSAGAGGTF
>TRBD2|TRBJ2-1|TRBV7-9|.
TGTGCCAGCAGCCGGGAGCCTGGGATGGCGGCTAGCGGGAGGTATGAGCAGTTCTTC
CASSREPGMAASGRYEQFF
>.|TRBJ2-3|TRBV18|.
TGTGCCAGCTCACCCGTAGCGGAGGAAGATACGCAGTATTTT
CASSPVAEEDTQYF
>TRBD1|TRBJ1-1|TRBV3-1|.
TGTGCCAGCAGCCGACAGGGGGCCTATACTGAAGCTTTCTTT
CASSRQGAYTEAFF
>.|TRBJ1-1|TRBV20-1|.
TGCAGTGCGGCGGTCTCCATGAACACTGAAGCTTTCTTT
CSAAVSMNTEAFF
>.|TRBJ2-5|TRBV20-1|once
TGCAGTGCTAGTAGGACCGGAGGGGAGACCCAGTACTTC
CSASRTGGETQYF
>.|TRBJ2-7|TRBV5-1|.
TGCGCCAGCAGCTTGGAGCCGGGTAGTGGAGAGCAGTACTTC
CASSLEPGSGEQYF
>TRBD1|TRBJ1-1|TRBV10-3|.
TGTGCCATCAGTGGATTTACAGGGGCCGACGATGATTTCACTGAAGCTTTCTTT
CAISGFTGADDDFTEAFF
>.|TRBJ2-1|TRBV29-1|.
TGCAGCGTTGAAGATGACGAGAGCGTTGGCTACGATGAGCAGTTCTTC
CSVEDDESVGYDEQFF